Below are 21 T cell receptor beta chains sequenced from a single sample in a study of CD8 T cells in Susac syndrome. Random hexamers were used to reverse transcribe an amount of about 0.45 to 1 ug RNA. TCRdb analysed the immunoSEQ multiplex PCR reads with MiXCR anew, one entry per CDR3 protein. This table has roughly 100,000 distinct CDR3 sequences, roughly 94% appearing once. The sequenced material came from CD8+ T cells from PBMCs. These receptors were obtained from a human donor with Susac syndrome.

The V and J genes are TRBV19 and TRBJ1-1; D is perhaps TRBD1 (5 bases). CDR1 and CDR2 from the germline V gene are LNHDA and SQIVND (reference sequence). Trimming shortened V by 7 bases and J by 3 bases, and 15 bases separated the two germline ends. The CDR3 loop spans 14 amino acids. The CDR3 here is CASTPLPGHTEAFF. CDR3 coding DNA: TGTGCCAGTACCCCTCTCCCAGGGCACACTGAAGCTTTCTTT.

This clonotype was seen just once. The CDR3 reads CSAKTGTGASYEQYF. CDR3 nucleotide sequence: TGCAGTGCTAAAACCGGGACAGGGGCCTCCTACGAGCAGTACTTC. The chain couples TRBV20-1 to TRBJ2-7; 10 nucleotides agree with TRBD1. CDR1 and CDR2 (germline): DFQATT, SNEGSKA (reference sequence). The CDR3 sequence is 15 residues long. With 4 bases clipped from V and 0 bases from J, the junction kept 6 bases outside the gene matches.

The V call is TRBV9, the J call TRBJ2-5; weak D call: TRBD2 (5 bases). Trimming removed 0 bases at V and 5 bases at J, with 17 bases between. Germline V CDR1 and CDR2: SGDLS, YYNGEE. The CDR3 sequence is 16 residues long. CDR3 sequence reads: CASSVGEKWVGETQYF. The CDR3 DNA is TGTGCCAGCAGCGTAGGGGAGAAGTGGGTTGGGGAGACCCAGTACTTC.

The rearrangement links TRBV9 to TRBJ1-2; D not resolved. CDR1 SGDLS and CDR2 YYNGEE come from the germline V gene. The V end lost 0 bases, the J end lost 4 bases, and 7 bases lay between the germline ends. CDR3 length: 13 residues. The DNA for the CDR3 is TGTGCCAGCAGCGTAGGTGACACCTATGGCTACACCTTC. Protein: CASSVGDTYGYTF.

This rearrangement joins TRBV20-1 to TRBJ2-1; D remains unclear. The V gene lost 2 bases and the J gene lost 0 bases, with 14 bases spanning the gap. In germline, CDR1 is DFQATT, CDR2 SNEGSKA (reference sequence). This CDR3 has 16 amino acids. The CDR3 nucleotides read TGCAGTGCTAGACTTTGGCACCTCGGCTCCTACAATGAGCAGTTCTTC. Protein: CSARLWHLGSYNEQFF.

This chain uses TRBV4-3 with TRBJ2-7, with a tentative D call TRBD1 (6 bases). V was clipped by 4 bases and J by 3 bases, with 16 bases between them. Germline V gene lookup returns CDR1 LGHNA and CDR2 YSLEER. The CDR3 totals 15 residues. This chain's CDR3 is CASSLEKGEIYEQYF. DNA of the CDR3: TGCGCCAGCAGCCTGGAAAAGGGGGAAATCTACGAGCAGTACTTC.

The chain uses TRBV3-1 and TRBJ1-5; D is undetermined. Trimming stripped 1 base from V and 4 bases from J, with 11 bases between. Germline CDR1 and CDR2: LGHDT and YNNKEL (reference sequence). This CDR3 is 15 amino acids long. CDR3 loop: CASSQARTGNQPQHF. CDR3 coding DNA: TGTGCCAGCAGCCAAGCGCGTACGGGGAATCAGCCCCAGCATTTT.

The V gene is TRBV9, the J gene TRBJ2-3; D could derive from TRBD1 or TRBD2 (5 bases each). CDR3 length: 14 amino acids. The germline V gene encodes CDR1 SGDLS and CDR2 YYNGEE. Trimming took off 7 bases at V and 2 bases at J, with 14 bases between the two ends. The CDR3 region has the DNA TGTGCCAGCGACGGGGCCTCCCACACAGATACGCAGTATTTT. It yields the protein CASDGASHTDTQYF.

This chain connects TRBV29-1 to TRBJ1-5; a possible D gene is TRBD1 (5 bases). The germline V gene has CDR1 SQVTM and CDR2 ANQGSEA. Between the trimmed V and J ends, which lost 3 bases and 3 bases, there was a span of 9 bases. CDR3 length equals 13 residues. CDR3 nucleotides: TGCAGCGTTGAGGAGGGGAACAATCAGCCCCAGCATTTT. Translation gives CSVEEGNNQPQHF.

The V gene is TRBV12-3 or TRBV12-4, the J gene TRBJ2-5, with D hard to call. Trimming left V 3 bases short and J 1 base short, with 9 bases between. CDR3 length: 14 residues. In nucleotides, the CDR3 is TGTGCCAGCAGTTTCTCGACGGTCCAAGAGACCCAGTACTTC. Its translation is CASSFSTVQETQYF.

The chain combines TRBV27 with TRBJ1-1; no clear D. This CDR3 spans 12 amino acids. Germline-derived CDR1 and CDR2 are MNHEY and SMNVEV (reference sequence). V lost 2 bases, J lost 5 bases, and 6 bases lay in between. CDR3 sequence reads: CASSLTGTEAFF. DNA of the CDR3: TGTGCCAGCAGTTTAACGGGGACTGAAGCTTTCTTT.

J is TRBJ2-1 and V is TRBV5-1; D gene ambiguous. The germline CDR1 and CDR2 sequences are SGHRS and YFSETQ. V gave up 10 bases and J gave up 8 bases, with 22 bases separating them. This CDR3 region has 14 residues. CDR3 in DNA: TGCGCCCACCCCTTAAGGGCAGGTTCCTATGAGCAGTTCTTC. Residues: CAHPLRAGSYEQFF.

J is TRBJ2-4 and V is TRBV6-4, with D uncertain. CDR3 length equals 13 residues. V shed 3 bases and J shed 9 bases, with 12 bases lying between them. In germline, CDR1 is MRHNA, CDR2 SNTAGT. Here the CDR3 reads CASSEDGKSIQYF. For the CDR3, the DNA is TGTGCCAGCAGTGAGGACGGCAAGAGCATTCAGTACTTC.

The gene calls are TRBV2 and TRBJ2-6; D uncertain. V lost 2 bases and J 0 bases, leaving 5 bases between the germline ends. There are 15 residues in the CDR3. In germline, CDR1 is SNHLY, CDR2 FYNNEI. CDR3 sequence: CASSEFVSGANVLTF. In nucleotides, the CDR3 is TGTGCCAGCAGTGAATTCGTCTCTGGGGCCAACGTCCTGACTTTC.

Note on this clonotype: This CDR3 is missing its conserved last phenylalanine or tryptophan, likely due to a read error. DNA of the CDR3: TGCAGTGCTAGAGACCGGGACAGGGAGAGGGGCTATGGCTACACCCTC. Translated, it gives CSARDRDRERGYGYTL. The chain is built from TRBV20-1 and TRBJ1-2; 9 bases align to TRBD1. This CDR3 comprises 16 residues. CDR1 is DFQATT and CDR2 is SNEGSKA in the germline V gene (reference sequence). V lost 0 bases, J lost 4 bases, and 9 bases stayed unmatched.

The rearrangement uses TRBV5-1 and TRBJ1-1; weak D call: TRBD1 (6 bases). The V gene's germline CDR1 is SGHRS and CDR2 YFSETQ. This CDR3 has 14 residues. Trimming pared 4 bases from V and 6 bases from J, leaving 16 bases between. CDR3 DNA sequence: TGCGCCAGCAGCCCGGGGAGGGGGACGCCTGAAGCTTTCTTT. It specifies CASSPGRGTPEAFF. The whole variable domain, remainder taken from reference TRBV5-1 and TRBJ1-1, is KAGVTQTPRYLIKTRGQQVTLSCSPISGHRSVSWYQQTPGQGLQFLFEYFSETQRNKGNFPGRFSGRQFSNSRSEMNVSTLELGDSALYLCASSPGRGTPEAFFGQGTRLTVV.

The CDR3 nucleotides read TGCAGCGTTGTCGCACAGGGGTACGAGCAGTACTTC. This codes for CSVVAQGYEQYF. This chain connects TRBV29-1 to TRBJ2-7; 7 bases match TRBD1. The V gene's germline CDR1 is SQVTM and CDR2 ANQGSEA. The V and J ends lost 4 bases and 4 bases, in that order; junction bases with no gene match: 4. This CDR3 is built from 12 residues.

The chain carries TRBV7-7 and TRBJ1-5; D gene ambiguous. V lost 11 bases, J lost 0 bases, and 8 bases lay in between. Germline CDR1 reads SSHAT; CDR2 reads FNYEAQ (reference sequence). The length of the CDR3 is 12 residues. CDR3 protein: CAGRSSNQPQHF. The CDR3 DNA reads TGTGCCGGGAGGAGTAGCAATCAGCCCCAGCATTTT. The full variable domain, its missing parts supplied by reference TRBV7-7 and TRBJ1-5, is GAGVSQSPRYKVTKRGQDVTLRCDPISSHATLYWYQQALGQGPEFLTYFNYEAQPDKSGLPSDRFSAERPEGSISTLTIQRTEQRDSAMYRCAGRSSNQPQHFGDGTRLSIL.

The gene calls are TRBV12-3 or TRBV12-4 and TRBJ2-7; a possible D gene is TRBD2 (5 bases). V was pared by 3 bases and J by 4 bases, with 10 bases between. CDR3 length equals 13 residues. The CDR3 region has the DNA TGTGCCAGCAGTTTCCCTAGCAGATACGAGCAGTACTTC. Its protein product is CASSFPSRYEQYF.

The rearrangement links TRBV13 to TRBJ2-5; a weak D match, TRBD2 (6 bases). CDR1 is PRHDT, CDR2 FYEKMQ, per germline (reference sequence). V lost 5 bases and J 5 bases, leaving 18 bases between the germline ends. This CDR3 spans 15 amino acids. CDR3 protein: CASSVGGVKRETQYF. CDR3 DNA: TGTGCCAGCAGCGTTGGAGGGGTAAAGCGGGAGACCCAGTACTTC.

The chain joins TRBV3-1 to TRBJ2-2; no clear D. Germline lookup yields CDR1 LGHDT and CDR2 YNNKEL (reference sequence). The CDR3 runs 14 residues. V was shortened by 3 bases and J by 3 bases, with 8 bases between the two germline ends. In DNA, the CDR3 is TGTGCCAGCAGCCACGCTGGAGACACCGGGGAGCTGTTTTTT. It codes for CASSHAGDTGELFF.